This entry is about one TCR beta chain. No antigen is known for it. This sample is drawn from a study of shared clonotypes between healthy human individuals. Notes on the study in general: When naive CD4 clonotypes were compared across several donors, roughly 4.9% were shared. An anticipated effect of sequencing depth on clonotype sharing among donors was recognized.

Cells designated naive CD8 were CD45RO-negative and were positively selected for CCR7, with terminally differentiated effector memory CD45RA+ cells excluded. For sorted subsets, about 0.2 ug DNA per replicate equaled tens of thousands of T cell genomes. Sequencing used immunoSEQ multiplex PCR; TCRdb keeps in-frame clones, though not all of them. This sample carries about 2 million clones, about 95% of them seen once, and the ten largest clones take more than 0.9%. The sequenced material came from naive CD8+ T cells sorted from blood. The source of this sequence is a man younger than 35 in good health.

DNA of the CDR3: TGCGCCAGCAGCTTGGCCGACAGTGGCCCCTACAATGAGCAGTTCTTC. Translating it yields CASSLADSGPYNEQFF. The chain couples TRBV5-1 to TRBJ2-1, with D perhaps TRBD1 (5 bases). Trimming shortened V by 0 bases and J by 2 bases, and 12 bases separated the two germline ends. CDR1 SGHRS and CDR2 YFSETQ come from the germline V gene. CDR3 length: 16 residues.